The 2 T cell receptor beta chains listed next were all sequenced from one sample in a study of blood T cell repertoires in COVID-19. Assay used: immunoSEQ multiplex PCR; TCRdb lists only in-frame clones, some missing. Here the sample spans about 110,000 clones, roughly 85% being singletons. Sequences were obtained from peripheral blood. The receptors stem from a human donor in a cohort sampled during active COVID-19.

The V call is TRBV30, the J call TRBJ2-5; D call uncertain. CDR1 GTSNPN and CDR2 SVGIG come from the germline V gene (reference sequence). V gave up 1 base and J gave up 1 base, with 7 bases separating them. The CDR3 length is 13 residues. CDR3 in DNA: TGTGCCTGGAGTGCTGGCAGCCAAGAGACCCAGTACTTC. Residues: CAWSAGSQETQYF. The whole variable domain, remainder taken from reference TRBV30 and TRBJ2-5, is SQTIHQWPATLVQPVGSPLSLECTVEGTSNPNLYWYRQAAGRGLQLLFYSVGIGQISSEVPQNLSASRPQDRQFILSSKKLLLSDSGFYLCAWSAGSQETQYFGPGTRLLVL.

This chain uses TRBV9 with TRBJ2-2; 11 bases match TRBD2. Germline lookup yields CDR1 SGDLS and CDR2 YYNGEE. The CDR3 runs to 20 residues. V gave up 0 bases and J gave up 2 bases; unmatched junction bases: 12. The DNA of the CDR3 is TGTGCCAGCAGCGTAGACCCATCCCGACTAGCGGGGAGTAACACCGGGGAGCTGTTTTTT. It is translated as CASSVDPSRLAGSNTGELFF.